This T cell receptor (beta chain) was profiled in a study of early T cells in non-severe SARS-CoV-2 infection. Study summary: Sequencing input comprised bulk RNA from unsorted whole blood; chain pairing was not available.

The germline gives CDR1 DFQATT, CDR2 SNEGSKA (reference sequence). V trimming: 4 bases; J trimming: 3 bases; junction bases outside the gene matches: 20. The CDR3 covers 19 residues. General observations from the study: The VDJdb matching leaned toward anti-spike CD8 responses and overlooked private and CD4 specificities.

Individual cDNA molecules received unique molecular identifiers. TCRdb reanalysed the 5' RACE reads using MiXCR and keeps one entry per CDR3 protein. The sample carries more than 60,000 distinct CDR3 sequences, less than 15% recorded once. Comment on this clonotype: Its antigen is not known.

The sample comprised whole blood. The source is an adult who was a healthcare worker with PCR-confirmed SARS-CoV-2 infection or an uninfected control (not recorded which). The chain uses TRBV20-1 and TRBJ1-5; 8 nucleotides agree with TRBD1. CDR3 in amino acids: CSAITPFRGTGKLNQPQHF. CDR3 nucleotide sequence: TGCAGTGCTATAACCCCCTTCCGGGGGACAGGCAAACTCAATCAGCCCCAGCATTTT.